The T cell receptor (beta chain) described here comes from a study of T cell responses to AZD1222 COVID-19 vaccine. Note on this clone: Its cognate antigen is unknown.

Overall study findings and caveats: A reported finding is that nearly half of spike-specific TCRs target unmutated variant regions. Females outnumbered males among donors, who were mostly white British; clonal diversity was possibly underestimated. Only a handful of people who got AZD1222 tested seropositive at baseline.

Sequencing used immunoSEQ multiplex PCR; TCRdb keeps in-frame clones, though not all of them. The sample carries 210,000 or so clones, about 94% recorded once. The CDR3 is 19 residues long. Germline V gene lookup returns CDR1 SNHLY and CDR2 FYNNEI. V lost 7 bases and J lost 4; bases outside the gene matches: 16. The chain joins TRBV2 to TRBJ2-2, with 12 bases lining up with TRBD2. The TCR sequence derives from an adult who received the MenACWY meningococcal vaccine as a control. Sample: peripheral blood, taken 28 days after the second dose of the MenACWY control vaccine. The CDR3, as DNA: TGTGCCAGCACCCTATACTTGACTAGCGGGAGTCGCCCCACCGGGGAGCTGTTTTTT. Encoded protein: CASTLYLTSGSRPTGELFF.